This TCR beta chain derives from a study of radiation and T cells in renal cell carcinoma. Produced via immunoSEQ multiplex PCR; TCRdb's table is partial and in-frame only. The table includes 150,000 or so clones, around 90% detected once. Points from the study as a whole: From baseline, blood top tumor clonotypes peaked at 2 weeks post-radiation.

Time point indicated: blood 4 weeks post-SBRT, at nephrectomy. This sample's treatment: 15 Gy SBRT to primary tumor, nephrectomy 4 weeks later. Nephrectomy followed 15 Gy stereotactic body radiation by 4 weeks. After SBRT, blood was collected at 2 and 4 weeks, plus baseline. Clear cell pathology was present in this patient's renal cell carcinoma. A remark on this clone: Its target is not known.

Trimming stripped 10 bases from V and 6 bases from J, with 12 bases between. The CDR3 runs 11 residues. Germline values: CDR1 LNHDA, CDR2 SQIVND (reference sequence). V is TRBV19 and J is TRBJ1-1; D not resolved. Here the sequenced sample was blood, taken from a patient whose treatment included radiotherapy and nephrectomy. This clonotype was obtained from a woman in her forties or fifties with renal cell carcinoma. CDR3 protein: CATTRVAEAFF. The CDR3 nucleotides are TGTGCCACCACAAGGGTCGCTGAAGCTTTCTTT.